Listed below are T cell receptor beta chains from one sample, sequenced in a study of tumor and adjacent non-tumor tissue in lung cancer. MiXCR, run by TCRdb on the multiplex PCR reads, gives a single entry per CDR3 protein. The repertoire has some 93,000 distinct CDR3 sequences, about 70% of them found once; the top ten carry around 16%. Source material: lung tumor tissue. The receptors were sampled from a man aged 60-69 years with non-small cell lung cancer. Both conserved end residues are part of each CDR3. D genes are given only for firm matches. Size values are once, few and many counts, or a class for expanded clones, and some rows have none.

d_gene | j_gene | abundance | v_gene | CDR3aa | CDR3nt
TRBD1 | TRBJ2-2 | NA | TRBV20-1 | CSTPKTGGPGELFF | TGCAGTACTCCAAAGACAGGGGGTCCCGGGGAGCTGTTTTTT
TRBD1 | TRBJ2-1 | medium-sized | TRBV29-1 | CSVAWQGATHEQFF | TGCAGCGTTGCCTGGCAGGGGGCGACTCATGAGCAGTTCTTC
NA | TRBJ2-2 | NA | TRBV4-3 | CASNQGWGTGEPFF | TGCGCCAGCAACCAAGGGTGGGGAACCGGGGAGCCGTTTTTT
NA | TRBJ1-2 | NA | TRBV24-1 | CATSDLSGGYGYTF | TGTGCCACTAGTGATTTGTCAGGAGGCTATGGCTACACCTTC
NA | TRBJ1-1 | NA | TRBV7-2 | CASSGDRREAFF | TGTGCCAGCAGCGGAGACAGGAGGGAAGCTTTCTTT
TRBD1 | TRBJ2-5 | many | TRBV15 | CATSGQGQETQYF | TGTGCCACCAGCGGACAGGGACAAGAGACCCAGTACTTC
TRBD1 | TRBJ1-2 | many | TRBV27 | CASSPYRTGVDYGYTF | TGTGCCAGCAGTCCCTACCGGACAGGGGTAGACTATGGCTACACCTTC
TRBD1 | TRBJ2-2 | NA | TRBV6-6 | CASTPAKTGFNTWELFF | TGTGCCAGCACCCCTGCCAAGACAGGGTTTAACACCTGGGAGCTGTTTTTT
TRBD2 | TRBJ2-1 | many | TRBV6-2/TRBV6-3 | CASSPHSGGSYNEQFF | TGTGCCAGCAGTCCACACTCGGGAGGCTCCTACAATGAGCAGTTCTTC
NA | TRBJ2-5 | few | TRBV15 | CATSRGSSGQETQYF | TGTGCCACCAGCAGAGGCAGCAGCGGCCAAGAGACCCAGTACTTC
NA | TRBJ2-3 | NA | TRBV29-1 | CSVVGGGDGTDPQYF | TGCAGCGTTGTTGGCGGCGGGGATGGCACAGACCCGCAGTATTTT
NA | TRBJ1-1 | NA | TRBV29-1 | CSVESEPGMNTEAFF | TGCAGCGTTGAGTCCGAGCCAGGGATGAACACTGAAGCTTTCTTT
TRBD2 | TRBJ2-3 | NA | TRBV12-3/TRBV12-4 | CVSSFRAGGPADTQYF | TGTGTCAGCAGTTTCCGCGCGGGAGGGCCTGCAGATACACAGTATTTT
NA | TRBJ2-4 | NA | TRBV7-8 | CASSPGKGMGKNIEYF | TGTGCCAGCAGCCCGGGGAAAGGGATGGGCAAAAACATTGAGTACTTC
NA | TRBJ2-7 | NA | TRBV20-1 | CSAQLEGRYEQCF | TGCAGTGCTCAGCTGGAGGGACGCTACGAGCAGTGCTTC
NA | TRBJ1-5 | NA | TRBV7-2 | CASSLDGVGQPQHF | TGTGCCAGCAGCTTAGACGGCGTTGGTCAGCCCCAGCATTTT
TRBD1 | TRBJ2-7 | NA | TRBV4-2 | CTSSQEGDSYYEQYF | TGTACCAGCAGCCAAGAGGGGGACAGCTACTACGAGCAGTACTTC
NA | TRBJ2-2 | NA | TRBV5-4 | CVSSAIRTSRTGGELFF | TGTGTCAGCAGCGCGATTAGGACAAGCCGGACGGGCGGGGAGCTGTTTTTT
NA | TRBJ1-5 | NA | TRBV12-3/TRBV12-4 | CVSSFGLPGDQHQHF | TGTGTCAGCAGTTTCGGACTCCCGGGGGATCAGCACCAGCATTTT
NA | TRBJ1-2 | NA | TRBV5-6 | CASSLAGPHYGYTF | TGTGCCAGCAGCTTGGCCGGGCCCCACTATGGCTACACCTTC
NA | TRBJ2-1 | NA | TRBV4-1 | CASSQDPRTGEQLF | TGCGCCAGCAGCCAGGATCCCCGGACTGGGGAGCAGTTATTC
TRBD1 | TRBJ2-3 | NA | TRBV11-3 | CASGLEVDRADMQYF | TGTGCCAGCGGCTTAGAGGTAGACAGGGCAGATATGCAGTATTTT
TRBD1 | TRBJ2-2 | NA | TRBV11-1 | CAVRGTTTGELFF | TGTGCCGTCAGGGGGACAACCACCGGGGAGCTGTTTTTT
NA | TRBJ2-3 | NA | TRBV5-4 | CASSSGNLLAASPDTQYF | TGTGCCAGCAGCTCAGGGAACCTACTAGCCGCATCGCCAGATACGCAGTATTTT
NA | TRBJ2-1 | NA | TRBV29-1 | CSVRILLAHNDQFF | TGCAGCGTTCGGATTCTACTAGCCCACAATGACCAGTTCTTC
TRBD1 | TRBJ2-7 | NA | TRBV11-3 | CASSSTWTGSYEQYF | TGTGCCAGCAGTTCTACTTGGACAGGGTCCTACGAGCAATACTTC
TRBD1 | TRBJ2-3 | NA | TRBV6-6 | CASFQGDSTDTQYF | TGTGCCAGCTTCCAGGGGGATTCCACAGATACGCAGTATTTT
NA | TRBJ2-5 | many | TRBV6-5 | CASRSTYQETQYF | TGTGCCAGCAGGTCCACGTACCAAGAGACCCAGTACTTC